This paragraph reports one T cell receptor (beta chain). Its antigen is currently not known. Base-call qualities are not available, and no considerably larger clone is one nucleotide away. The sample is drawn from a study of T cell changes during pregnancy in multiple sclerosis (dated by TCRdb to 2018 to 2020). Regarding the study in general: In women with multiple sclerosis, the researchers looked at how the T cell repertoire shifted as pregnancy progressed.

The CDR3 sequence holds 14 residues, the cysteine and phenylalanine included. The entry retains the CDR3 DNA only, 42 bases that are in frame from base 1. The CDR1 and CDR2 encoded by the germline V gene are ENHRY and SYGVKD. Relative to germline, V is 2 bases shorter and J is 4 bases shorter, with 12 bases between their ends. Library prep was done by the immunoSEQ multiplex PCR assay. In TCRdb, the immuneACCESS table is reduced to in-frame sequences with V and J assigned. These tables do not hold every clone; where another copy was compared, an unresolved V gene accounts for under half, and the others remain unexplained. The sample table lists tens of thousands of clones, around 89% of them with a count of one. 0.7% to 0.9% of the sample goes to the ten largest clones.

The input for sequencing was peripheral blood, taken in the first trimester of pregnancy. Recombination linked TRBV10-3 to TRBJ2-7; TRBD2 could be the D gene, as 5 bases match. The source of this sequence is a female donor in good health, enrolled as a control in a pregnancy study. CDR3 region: CAISETLGGYEQYF. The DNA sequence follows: TGTGCCATCAGTGAGACCCTCGGCGGGTACGAGCAGTACTTC.